A selection of T cell receptor beta chains follows, all from one sample in a study of post-analysis software for immune sequencing data. One entry per CDR3 protein results from TCRdb running MiXCR on the PCR reads. There are approximately 730,000 distinct CDR3 sequences in the sample; roughly 50% occur only once, and 4% to 5% lies in the top ten. Sequenced material: blood. These receptors were obtained from a girl between 10 and 17 years old with multiple sclerosis. The CDR3 runs from the conserved cysteine through the conserved F or W. The D gene is left open where the match is weak. Part of the rows lack a size; the others show once, few, many or a class for expanded clones.

few	-	TRBV18	TRBJ2-7	CASSIGAQYEQYF	TGTGCCAGCTCCATCGGCGCCCAATACGAGCAGTACTTC
-	TRBD1	TRBV7-9	TRBJ2-5	CASSLGDREQETQYF	TGTGCCAGCAGCTTAGGGGACAGGGAACAAGAGACCCAGTACTTC
few	-	TRBV4-3	TRBJ2-1	CASSDGLSEDNEQFF	TGCGCCAGCAGCGATGGACTATCCGAAGACAATGAGCAGTTCTTC
-	TRBD1	TRBV10-3	TRBJ2-7	CAISEDRDSYEQYF	TGTGCCATCAGTGAGGACAGGGACTCCTACGAGCAGTACTTC
-	TRBD2	TRBV7-9	TRBJ2-5	CASSHLSAGVWETQYF	TGTGCCAGCAGCCATTTATCAGCGGGAGTCTGGGAGACCCAGTACTTC
-	-	TRBV20-1	TRBJ2-5	CSASTGGQQETQYF	TGCAGTGCTAGCACTGGCGGGCAACAAGAGACCCAGTACTTC
-	TRBD1	TRBV7-9	TRBJ1-6	CAGQGVNSPLHF	TGTGCCGGACAGGGGGTCAATTCACCCCTCCACTTT
-	-	TRBV12-3/TRBV12-4	TRBJ2-5	CASARGGEGGGQYF	TGTGCCAGCGCCCGTGGAGGCGAAGGGGGTGGGCAGTACTTC
few	-	TRBV7-9	TRBJ2-5	CASSFSGDYQETQYF	TGTGCCAGCAGCTTTTCCGGGGATTACCAAGAGACCCAGTACTTC
few	-	TRBV28	TRBJ1-5	CASSLSGGSGSLRFIQPQHF	TGTGCCAGCAGTTTATCCGGGGGGTCAGGGAGTTTACGTTTTATTCAGCCCCAGCATTTT
-	TRBD2	TRBV4-2	TRBJ2-7	CASSPSPAGGLEQYF	TGTGCCAGCAGCCCCTCACCGGCGGGAGGGCTCGAGCAGTACTTC
-	-	TRBV2	TRBJ1-1	CASSGGATEAFF	TGTGCCAGCAGTGGCGGGGCCACTGAAGCTTTCTTT
-	-	TRBV20-1	TRBJ2-1	CSARAAYNEQFF	TGCAGTGCTAGGGCAGCCTACAATGAGCAGTTCTTC
-	TRBD1	TRBV29-1	TRBJ2-7	CSVWVQGDYEQYF	TGCAGCGTTTGGGTACAGGGGGACTACGAGCAGTACTTC
-	TRBD1	TRBV11-2	TRBJ2-1	CASSFRDRGSDEQFF	TGTGCCAGCAGCTTTAGGGACAGGGGGTCCGATGAGCAGTTCTTC
few	-	TRBV11-2	TRBJ2-1	CASSSPHHRQSSYNEQFF	TGTGCCAGCAGCTCCCCCCATCACAGGCAGAGCTCCTACAATGAGCAGTTCTTC
-	-	TRBV20-1	TRBJ2-1	CSARDQAGPTNNEQFF	TGCAGTGCTAGAGATCAGGCAGGCCCCACTAACAATGAGCAGTTCTTC
few	-	TRBV5-1	TRBJ2-1	CASSLQPYNEQFF	TGCGCCAGCAGCTTACAGCCCTACAATGAGCAGTTCTTC
few	-	TRBV7-9	TRBJ2-4	CASSLEDGYIQYF	TGTGCCAGCAGCTTAGAGGACGGGTACATTCAGTACTTC
few	-	TRBV4-1	TRBJ2-3	CASSHTVEKDTQYF	TGCGCCAGCAGCCATACCGTGGAGAAGGATACGCAGTATTTT
few	TRBD1	TRBV7-9	TRBJ1-2	CASSPTTGGGGGYTF	TGTGCCAGCAGCCCAACGACAGGGGGCGGGGGTGGCTACACCTTC
few	-	TRBV7-8	TRBJ2-1	CASSSGVTSYNEQFF	TGTGCCAGCAGTTCAGGGGTGACCTCCTACAATGAGCAGTTCTTC
few	TRBD2	TRBV7-2	TRBJ2-1	CASSLGGGLAGSRTMKEQFF	TGTGCCAGCAGCTTAGGGGGAGGACTAGCGGGGTCCCGTACAATGAAGGAGCAGTTCTTC
-	-	TRBV24-1	TRBJ2-5	CATSDAQPGIGTREETQYF	TGTGCCACCAGTGATGCCCAACCAGGGATCGGGACAAGGGAAGAGACCCAGTACTTC
-	-	TRBV11-2	TRBJ1-1	CASSSARLNTEAFF	TGTGCCAGCAGCTCAGCCAGATTGAACACTGAAGCTTTCTTT
-	TRBD2	TRBV12-3/TRBV12-4	TRBJ2-5	CAVGELAGETQYF	TGTGCCGTCGGGGAACTAGCGGGAGAGACCCAGTACTTC
-	TRBD2	TRBV20-1	TRBJ2-1	CSARGLAGGPYNEQFF	TGCAGTGCTAGGGGACTAGCGGGAGGCCCATACAATGAGCAGTTCTTC
-	TRBD2	TRBV2	TRBJ2-7	CASSWASGRDEQYF	TGTGCCAGCAGCTGGGCTAGCGGGAGGGACGAGCAGTACTTC
-	TRBD2	TRBV5-7	TRBJ2-7	CASSSRLREWRYEQYF	TGTGCCAGCAGCTCTAGGCTGCGGGAGTGGCGCTACGAGCAGTACTTC
-	-	TRBV7-2	TRBJ1-2	CASSLGGGETGYGYTF	TGTGCCAGCAGCTTAGGTGGAGGAGAAACGGGCTATGGCTACACCTTC
-	-	TRBV29-1	TRBJ2-7	CSVDLGGSEQYF	TGCAGCGTTGACTTGGGAGGCTCCGAGCAGTACTTC
many	-	TRBV6-1	TRBJ2-5	CASSEARETQYF	TGTGCCAGCAGTGAAGCTCGAGAGACCCAGTACTTC
-	TRBD1	TRBV28	TRBJ2-7	CASGTGEPYEQYF	TGTGCCAGCGGGACAGGGGAGCCCTACGAGCAGTACTTC
-	TRBD2	TRBV5-8	TRBJ2-3	CASSLVVLAGEDTQYF	TGTGCCAGCAGCTTGGTGGTCCTAGCGGGAGAAGATACGCAGTATTTT
-	TRBD2	TRBV10-3	TRBJ2-3	CAISSSGSPADTQYF	TGTGCCATCAGCTCTAGCGGGAGTCCCGCAGATACGCAGTATTTT
-	-	TRBV27	TRBJ1-5	CASSPNPQGRNQPQHF	TGTGCCAGCAGTCCAAACCCACAGGGAAGGAATCAGCCCCAGCATTTT
-	TRBD1	TRBV29-1	TRBJ2-7	CSVGTGLYEQYF	TGCAGCGTCGGGACAGGGCTATACGAGCAGTACTTC
few	-	TRBV7-9	TRBJ2-7	CASSLTYEEQYF	TGTGCCAGCAGCCTGACCTACGAAGAGCAGTACTTC
-	-	TRBV28	TRBJ1-5	CASSFIWDQPQHF	TGTGCCAGCAGTTTTATATGGGACCAGCCCCAGCATTTT
-	TRBD2	TRBV10-3	TRBJ2-7	CAISRDYSYEQYF	TGTGCCATCAGCCGGGACTACAGCTACGAGCAGTACTTC
-	TRBD2	TRBV12-3/TRBV12-4	TRBJ2-5	CASSPPGTRQETQYF	TGTGCCAGCAGTCCCCCCGGGACTAGGCAAGAGACCCAGTACTTC
-	-	TRBV5-1	TRBJ2-4	CASSLEGLAKNIQYF	TGCGCCAGCAGCTTGGAGGGGCTGGCCAAAAACATTCAGTACTTC
few	-	TRBV20-1	TRBJ2-7	CSARDGPLYEQYF	TGCAGTGCTAGAGATGGGCCGTTGTACGAGCAGTACTTC
few	TRBD1	TRBV5-1	TRBJ2-5	CASSLTTGTGDGETQYF	TGCGCCAGCAGCTTAACTACCGGGACAGGGGATGGAGAGACCCAGTACTTC
-	TRBD2	TRBV7-9	TRBJ2-1	CASSSGLADPAFF	TGTGCCAGCAGCTCGGGACTAGCGGATCCGGCGTTCTTC